The clone carrying this T cell receptor beta chain was observed a handful of times. The antigen is not known. TCRdb fed the 5' RACE reads into MiXCR, producing one record per CDR3 protein. This sample carries over 550,000 distinct CDR3 sequences, less than 9% of them seen once, and the ten largest clones take approximately 1.5%. The sample comes from a study of identical twins. Study conclusions and caveats: Excess low generation probability was seen in twin-shared out-of-frame alpha sequences. Zero-insertion analyses were open to partial confounding by invariant MAIT and iNKT cells. In drawing conclusions, the study used cross-sectional statistical analysis and did not follow the same donors.

Germline lookup yields CDR1 PRHDT and CDR2 FYEKMQ (reference sequence). The CDR3 spans 14 residues. The V gene lost 1 base and the J gene lost 1 base, with 7 bases spanning the gap. The data were also submitted as part of a second study, on yellow fever vaccine responses in identical twins. That work states: Twins' vaccine T cell response reportedly seemed partly convergent, partly personalized.

The source material was PBMCs. The sequence was collected from a woman under 30 in good health. This chain connects TRBV13 to TRBJ1-1; D unresolved. This CDR3 reads CASSLVKGNTEAFF. The CDR3 DNA reads as TGTGCCAGCAGCTTAGTGAAGGGGAACACTGAAGCTTTCTTT. The complete variable domain, with remaining parts taken from reference TRBV13 and TRBJ1-1, reads AAGVIQSPRHLIKEKRETATLKCYPIPRHDTVYWYQQGPGQDPQFLISFYEKMQSDKGSIPDRFSAQQFSDYHSELNMSSLELGDSALYFCASSLVKGNTEAFFGQGTRLTVV.